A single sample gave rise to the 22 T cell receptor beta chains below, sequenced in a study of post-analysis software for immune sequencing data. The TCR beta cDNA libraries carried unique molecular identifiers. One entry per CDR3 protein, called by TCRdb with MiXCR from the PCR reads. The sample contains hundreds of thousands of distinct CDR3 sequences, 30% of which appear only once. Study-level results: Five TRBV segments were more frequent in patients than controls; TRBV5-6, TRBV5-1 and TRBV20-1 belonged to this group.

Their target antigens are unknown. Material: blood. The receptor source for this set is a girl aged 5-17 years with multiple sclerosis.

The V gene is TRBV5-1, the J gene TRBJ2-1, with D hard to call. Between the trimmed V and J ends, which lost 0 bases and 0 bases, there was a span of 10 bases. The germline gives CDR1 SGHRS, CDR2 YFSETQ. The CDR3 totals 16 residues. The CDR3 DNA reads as TGCGCCAGCAGCTTGGACTGGCCCAGCTCCTACAATGAGCAGTTCTTC. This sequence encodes CASSLDWPSSYNEQFF. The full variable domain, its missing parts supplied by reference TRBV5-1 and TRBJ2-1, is KAGVTQTPRYLIKTRGQQVTLSCSPISGHRSVSWYQQTPGQGLQFLFEYFSETQRNKGNFPGRFSGRQFSNSRSEMNVSTLELGDSALYLCASSLDWPSSYNEQFFGPGTRLTVL.

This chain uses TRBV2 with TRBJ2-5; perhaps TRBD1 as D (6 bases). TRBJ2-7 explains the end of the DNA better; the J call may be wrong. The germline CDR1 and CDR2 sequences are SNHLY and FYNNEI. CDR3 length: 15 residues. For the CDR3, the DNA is TGTGCCAGCAGTGAAGGGAGAGGACAGCGGTACGAGCAGTACTTC. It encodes CASSEGRGQRYEQYF.

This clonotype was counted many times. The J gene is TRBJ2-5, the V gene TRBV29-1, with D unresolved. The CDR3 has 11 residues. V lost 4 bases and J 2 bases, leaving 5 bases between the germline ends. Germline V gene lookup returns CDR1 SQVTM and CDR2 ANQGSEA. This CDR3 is CSVAEQETQYF. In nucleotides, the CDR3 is TGCAGCGTTGCGGAACAAGAGACCCAGTACTTC.

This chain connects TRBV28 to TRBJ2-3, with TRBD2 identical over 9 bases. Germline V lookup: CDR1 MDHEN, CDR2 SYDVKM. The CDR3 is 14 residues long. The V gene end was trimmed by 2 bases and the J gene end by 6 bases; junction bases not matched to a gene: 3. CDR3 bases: TGTGCCAGCAGTTTACTAGCGGGGCCGGATACGCAGTATTTT. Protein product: CASSLLAGPDTQYF. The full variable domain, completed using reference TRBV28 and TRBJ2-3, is DVKVTQSSRYLVKRTGEKVFLECVQDMDHENMFWYRQDPGLGLRLIYFSYDVKMKEKGDIPEGYSVSREKKERFSLILESASTNQTSMYLCASSLLAGPDTQYFGPGTRLTVL.

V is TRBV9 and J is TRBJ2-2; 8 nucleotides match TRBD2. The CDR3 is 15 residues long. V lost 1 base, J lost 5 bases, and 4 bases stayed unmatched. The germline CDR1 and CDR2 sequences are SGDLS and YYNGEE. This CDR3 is CASSVMAGGTGELFF. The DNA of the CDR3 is TGTGCCAGCAGCGTAATGGCGGGAGGAACCGGGGAGCTGTTTTTT.

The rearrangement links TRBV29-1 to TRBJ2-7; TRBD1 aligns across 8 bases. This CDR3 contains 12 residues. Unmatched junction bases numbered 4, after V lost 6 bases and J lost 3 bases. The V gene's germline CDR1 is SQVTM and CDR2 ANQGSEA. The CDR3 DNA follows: TGCAGCGTGCGGACAGGGCACTACGAGCAGTACTTC. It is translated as CSVRTGHYEQYF.

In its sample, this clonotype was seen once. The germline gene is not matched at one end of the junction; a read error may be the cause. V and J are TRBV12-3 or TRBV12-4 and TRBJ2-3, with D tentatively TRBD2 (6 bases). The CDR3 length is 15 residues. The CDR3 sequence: CASSLKGLRTDAQYF. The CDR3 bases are TGTGCCAGCAGTTTAAAGGGACTTAGAACAGATGCGCAGTATTTT.

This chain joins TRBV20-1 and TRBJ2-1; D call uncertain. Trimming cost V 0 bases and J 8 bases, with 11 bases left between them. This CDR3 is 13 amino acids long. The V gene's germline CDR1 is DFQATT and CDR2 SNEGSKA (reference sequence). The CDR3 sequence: CSAREQIWDEQFF. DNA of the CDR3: TGCAGTGCTAGAGAACAGATTTGGGATGAGCAGTTCTTC.

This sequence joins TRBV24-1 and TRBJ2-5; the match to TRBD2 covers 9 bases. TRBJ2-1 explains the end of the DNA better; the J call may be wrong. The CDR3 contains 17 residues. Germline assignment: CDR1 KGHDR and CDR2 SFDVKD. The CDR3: CATSDLIGGRAQETQFF. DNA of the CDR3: TGTGCCACCAGTGATTTGATCGGCGGGAGGGCCCAAGAGACCCAGTTCTTC.

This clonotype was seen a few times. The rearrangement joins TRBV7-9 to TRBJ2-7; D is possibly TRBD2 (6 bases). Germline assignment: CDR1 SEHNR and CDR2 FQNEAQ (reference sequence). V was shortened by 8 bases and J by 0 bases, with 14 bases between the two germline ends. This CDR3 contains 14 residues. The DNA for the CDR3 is TGTGCCAGCGCCGGGGGTCTGGGCTCCTACGAGCAGTACTTC. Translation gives CASAGGLGSYEQYF.

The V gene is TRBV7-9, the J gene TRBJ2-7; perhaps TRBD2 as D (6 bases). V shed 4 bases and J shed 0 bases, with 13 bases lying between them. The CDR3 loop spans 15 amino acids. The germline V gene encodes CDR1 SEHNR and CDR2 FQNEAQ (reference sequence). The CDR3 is CASSSLGRSSYEQYF. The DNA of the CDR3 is TGTGCCAGCAGCTCTCTAGGGAGGAGCTCCTACGAGCAGTACTTC. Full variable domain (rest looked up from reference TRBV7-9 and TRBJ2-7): DTGVSQNPRHKITKRGQNVTFRCDPISEHNRLYWYRQTLGQGPEFLTYFQNEAQLEKSRLLSDRFSAERPKGSFSTLEIQRTEQGDSAMYLCASSSLGRSSYEQYFGPGTRLTVT.

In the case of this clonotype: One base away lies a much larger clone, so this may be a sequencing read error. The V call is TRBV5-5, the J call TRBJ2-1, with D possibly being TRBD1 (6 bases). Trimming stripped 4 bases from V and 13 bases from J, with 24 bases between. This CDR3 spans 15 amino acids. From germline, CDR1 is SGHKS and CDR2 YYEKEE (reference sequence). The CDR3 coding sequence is TGTGCCAGCAGCCCCACAGGGTTGGATCGAGAGACCCAGTTCTTC. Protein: CASSPTGLDRETQFF. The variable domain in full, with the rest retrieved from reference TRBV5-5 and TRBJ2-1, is DAGVTQSPTHLIKTRGQQVTLRCSPISGHKSVSWYQQVLGQGPQFIFQYYEKEERGRGNFPDRFSARQFPNYSSELNVNALLLGDSALYLCASSPTGLDRETQFFGPGTRLTVL.

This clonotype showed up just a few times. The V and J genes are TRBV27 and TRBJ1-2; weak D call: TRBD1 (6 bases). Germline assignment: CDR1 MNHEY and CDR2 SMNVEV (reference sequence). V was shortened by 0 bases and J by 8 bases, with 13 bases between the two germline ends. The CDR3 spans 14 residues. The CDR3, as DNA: TGTGCCAGCAGTTTATCCGGGGGCCAGGGGGGCTACACCTTC. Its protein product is CASSLSGGQGGYTF.

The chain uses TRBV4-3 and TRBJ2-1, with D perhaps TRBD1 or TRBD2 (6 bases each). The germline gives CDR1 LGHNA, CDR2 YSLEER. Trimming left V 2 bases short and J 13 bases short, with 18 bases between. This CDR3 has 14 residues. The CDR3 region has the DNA TGCGCCAGCAGCCAAAATGGGGAGGCGGGACACCAGTTCTTC. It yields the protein CASSQNGEAGHQFF.

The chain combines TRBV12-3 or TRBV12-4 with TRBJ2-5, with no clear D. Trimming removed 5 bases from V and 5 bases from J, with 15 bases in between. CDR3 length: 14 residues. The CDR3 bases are TGTGCCAGCAGTCGCAGTGGCCCCGGTGAGACCCAGTACTTC. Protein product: CASSRSGPGETQYF.

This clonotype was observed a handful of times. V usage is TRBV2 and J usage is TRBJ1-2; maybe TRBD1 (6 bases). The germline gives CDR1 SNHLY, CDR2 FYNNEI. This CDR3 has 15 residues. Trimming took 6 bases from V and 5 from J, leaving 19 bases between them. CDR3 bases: TGTGCCAGCAGCGGAACAGGGCTCACATTTTATGGCTACACCTTC. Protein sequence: CASSGTGLTFYGYTF.

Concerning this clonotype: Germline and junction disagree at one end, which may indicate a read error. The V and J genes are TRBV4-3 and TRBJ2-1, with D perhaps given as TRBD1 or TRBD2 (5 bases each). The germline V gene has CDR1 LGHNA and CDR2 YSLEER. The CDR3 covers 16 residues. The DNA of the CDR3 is TGCGCCAGCAGCCAAGAGTCAGGGACCACATACAGTGAGCAGTTCTTC. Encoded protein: CASSQESGTTYSEQFF.

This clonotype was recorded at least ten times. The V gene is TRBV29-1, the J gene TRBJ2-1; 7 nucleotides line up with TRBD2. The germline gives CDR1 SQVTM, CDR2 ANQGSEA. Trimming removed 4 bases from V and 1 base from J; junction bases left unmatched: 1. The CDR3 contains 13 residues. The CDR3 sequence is CSVVGGSYNEQFF. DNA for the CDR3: TGCAGCGTTGTGGGGGGGTCCTACAATGAGCAGTTCTTC.

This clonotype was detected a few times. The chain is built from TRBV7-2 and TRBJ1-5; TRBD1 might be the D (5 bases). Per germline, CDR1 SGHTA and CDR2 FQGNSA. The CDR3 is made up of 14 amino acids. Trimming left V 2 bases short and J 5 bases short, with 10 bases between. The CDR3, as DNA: TGTGCCAGCAGCTTAAGTTCGGGACATCAGCCCCAGCATTTT. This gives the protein CASSLSSGHQPQHF.

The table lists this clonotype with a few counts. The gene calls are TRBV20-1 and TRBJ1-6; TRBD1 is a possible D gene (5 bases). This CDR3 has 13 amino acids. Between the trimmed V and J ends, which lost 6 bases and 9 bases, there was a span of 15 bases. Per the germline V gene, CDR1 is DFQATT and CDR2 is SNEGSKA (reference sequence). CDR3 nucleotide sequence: TGCAGTGCGAGGACATTCGGGGGTTCACCCCTCCACTTT. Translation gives CSARTFGGSPLHF.

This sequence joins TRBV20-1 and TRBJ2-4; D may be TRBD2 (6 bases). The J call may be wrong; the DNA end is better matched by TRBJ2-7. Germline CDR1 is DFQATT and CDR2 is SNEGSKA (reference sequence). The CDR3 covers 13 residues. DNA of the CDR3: TGCAGTGCTAGTTCGGCGGGACTCTACGAGCAGTACTTC. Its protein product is CSASSAGLYEQYF.

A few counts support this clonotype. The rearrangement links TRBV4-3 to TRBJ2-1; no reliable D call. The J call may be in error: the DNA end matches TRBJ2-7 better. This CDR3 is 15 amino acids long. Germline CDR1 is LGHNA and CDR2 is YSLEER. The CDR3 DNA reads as TGCGCCAGCAGCCAAGGTACCGCGAACAACAATGAGCAGTACTTC. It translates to CASSQGTANNNEQYF.